The present T cell receptor (beta chain) was sequenced within a study of blood T cells in healthy people across ages. Findings and caveats of the study: There were more naive CD4+ cells and higher diversity in long-lived donors than in aged donors. The fall in TCR beta diversity per million T cells was roughly linear with age. Total diversity from one million sequenced T cells was likely underestimated. Expanded clonotype shifts may have been confounded, as the donors had an unknown CMV status.

The CDR3 loop spans 14 amino acids. The V gene lost 3 bases and the J gene lost 4 bases, with 12 bases spanning the gap. The authors ran a second PCR of 7 to 11 cycles using a sample-barcoded 5' primer and a J-beta primer mix. In TCRdb, the 5' RACE reads were re-called with MiXCR into one record per CDR3 protein. Among about 1 million distinct CDR3 sequences listed, more than 35% were seen once. This clonotype was observed a handful of times. What it binds is not known. The sequence was obtained from a woman aged 55-69 years in good health. Sample: blood. The chain is built from TRBV12-3 or TRBV12-4 and TRBJ1-2, with D hard to call. CDR3 sequence reads: CASSFGEVGYGYTF. CDR3 bases: TGTGCCAGCAGTTTTGGGGAGGTTGGCTATGGCTACACCTTC.